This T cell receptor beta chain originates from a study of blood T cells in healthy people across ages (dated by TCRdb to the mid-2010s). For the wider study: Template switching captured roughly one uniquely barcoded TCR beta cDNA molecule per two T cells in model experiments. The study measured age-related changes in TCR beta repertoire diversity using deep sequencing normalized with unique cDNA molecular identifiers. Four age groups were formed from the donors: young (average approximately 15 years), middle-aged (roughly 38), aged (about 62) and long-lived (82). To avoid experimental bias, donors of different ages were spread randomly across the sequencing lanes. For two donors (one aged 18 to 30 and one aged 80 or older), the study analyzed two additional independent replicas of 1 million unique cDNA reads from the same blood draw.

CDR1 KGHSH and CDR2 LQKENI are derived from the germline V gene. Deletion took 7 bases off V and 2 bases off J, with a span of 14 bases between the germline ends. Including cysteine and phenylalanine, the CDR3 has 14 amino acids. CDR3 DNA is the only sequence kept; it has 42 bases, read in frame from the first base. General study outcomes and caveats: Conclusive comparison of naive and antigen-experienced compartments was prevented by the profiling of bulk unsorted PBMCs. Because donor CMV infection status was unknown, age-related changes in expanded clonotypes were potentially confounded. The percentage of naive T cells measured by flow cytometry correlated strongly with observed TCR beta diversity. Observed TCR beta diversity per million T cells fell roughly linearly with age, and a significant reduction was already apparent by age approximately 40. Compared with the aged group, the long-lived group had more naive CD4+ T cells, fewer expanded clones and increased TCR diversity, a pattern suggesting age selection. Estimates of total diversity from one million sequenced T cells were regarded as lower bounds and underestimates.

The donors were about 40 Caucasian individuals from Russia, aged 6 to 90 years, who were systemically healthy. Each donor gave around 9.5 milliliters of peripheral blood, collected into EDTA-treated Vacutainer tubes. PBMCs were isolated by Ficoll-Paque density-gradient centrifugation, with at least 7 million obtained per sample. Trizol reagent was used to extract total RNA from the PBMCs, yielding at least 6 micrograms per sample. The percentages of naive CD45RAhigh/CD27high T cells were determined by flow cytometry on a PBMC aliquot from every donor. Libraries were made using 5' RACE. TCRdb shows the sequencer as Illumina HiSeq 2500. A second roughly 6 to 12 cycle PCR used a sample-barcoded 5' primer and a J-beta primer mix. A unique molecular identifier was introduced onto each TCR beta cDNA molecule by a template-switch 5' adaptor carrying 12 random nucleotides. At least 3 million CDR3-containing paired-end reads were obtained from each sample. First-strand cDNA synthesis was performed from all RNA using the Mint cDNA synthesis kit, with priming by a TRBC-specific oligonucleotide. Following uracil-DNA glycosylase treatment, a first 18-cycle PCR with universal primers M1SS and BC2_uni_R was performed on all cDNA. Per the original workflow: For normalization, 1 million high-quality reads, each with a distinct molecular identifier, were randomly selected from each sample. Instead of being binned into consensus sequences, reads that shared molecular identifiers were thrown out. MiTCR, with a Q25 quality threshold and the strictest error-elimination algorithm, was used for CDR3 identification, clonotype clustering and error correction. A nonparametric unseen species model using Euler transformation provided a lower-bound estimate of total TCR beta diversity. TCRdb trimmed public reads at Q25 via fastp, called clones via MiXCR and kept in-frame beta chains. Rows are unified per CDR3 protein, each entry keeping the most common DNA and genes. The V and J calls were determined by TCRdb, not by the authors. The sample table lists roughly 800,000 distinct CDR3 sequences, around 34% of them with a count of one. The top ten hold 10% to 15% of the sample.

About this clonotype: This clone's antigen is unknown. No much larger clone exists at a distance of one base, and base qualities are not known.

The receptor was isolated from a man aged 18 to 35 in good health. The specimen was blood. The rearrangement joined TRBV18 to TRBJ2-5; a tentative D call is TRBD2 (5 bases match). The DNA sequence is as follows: TGTGCCAGCTGTAAAAGCGGAAATCAAGAGACCCAGTACTTC. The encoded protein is CASCKSGNQETQYF.